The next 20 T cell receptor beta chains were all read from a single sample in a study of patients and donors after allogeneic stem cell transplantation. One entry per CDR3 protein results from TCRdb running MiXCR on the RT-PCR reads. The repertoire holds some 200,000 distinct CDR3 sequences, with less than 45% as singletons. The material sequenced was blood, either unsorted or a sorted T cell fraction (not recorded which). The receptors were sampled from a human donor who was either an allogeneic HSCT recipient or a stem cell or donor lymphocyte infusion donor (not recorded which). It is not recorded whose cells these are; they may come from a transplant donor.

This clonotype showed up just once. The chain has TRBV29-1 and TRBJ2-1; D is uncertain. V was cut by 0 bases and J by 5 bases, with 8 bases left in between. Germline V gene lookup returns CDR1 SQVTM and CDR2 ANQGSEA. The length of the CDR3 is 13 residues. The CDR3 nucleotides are TGCAGCGTTGAAGACGAAAAGAACAATGAGCAGTTCTTC. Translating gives CSVEDEKNNEQFF.

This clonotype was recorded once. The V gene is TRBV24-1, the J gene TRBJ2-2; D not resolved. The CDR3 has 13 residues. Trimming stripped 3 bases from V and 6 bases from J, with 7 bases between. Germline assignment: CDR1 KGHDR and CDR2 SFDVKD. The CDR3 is CATSDTTPGELFF. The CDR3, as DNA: TGTGCCACCAGTGATACGACCCCCGGGGAGCTGTTTTTT.

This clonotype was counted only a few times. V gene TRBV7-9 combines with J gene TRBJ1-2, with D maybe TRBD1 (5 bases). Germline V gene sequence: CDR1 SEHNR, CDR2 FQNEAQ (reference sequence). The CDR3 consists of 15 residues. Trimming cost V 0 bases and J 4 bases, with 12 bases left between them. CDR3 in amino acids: CASSLAPGRSYGYTF. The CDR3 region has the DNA TGTGCCAGCAGCTTAGCCCCGGGACGGAGCTATGGCTACACCTTC.

CDR3 sequence reads: CASSLEVGQNQPQHF. The DNA of the CDR3 is TGTGCCAGCAGTTTAGAGGTGGGACAGAATCAGCCCCAGCATTTT. The V gene is TRBV12-3 or TRBV12-4, the J gene TRBJ1-5; 7 nucleotides match TRBD1. With V trimmed by 1 base and J by 4 bases, 4 bases remained unmatched. This CDR3 region has 15 residues.

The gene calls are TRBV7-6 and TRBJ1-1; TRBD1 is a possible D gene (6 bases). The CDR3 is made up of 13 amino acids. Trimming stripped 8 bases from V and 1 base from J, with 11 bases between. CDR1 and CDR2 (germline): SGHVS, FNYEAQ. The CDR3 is CASGRDKNTEAFF. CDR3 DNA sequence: TGTGCCAGCGGTAGGGACAAGAACACTGAAGCTTTCTTT.

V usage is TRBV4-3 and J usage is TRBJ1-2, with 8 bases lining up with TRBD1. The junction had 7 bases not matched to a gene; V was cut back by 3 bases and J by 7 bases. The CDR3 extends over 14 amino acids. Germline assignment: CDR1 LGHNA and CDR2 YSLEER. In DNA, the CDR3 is TGCGCCAGCAGCCAGACGAATCAGGGGGCTGGCTACACCTTC. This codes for CASSQTNQGAGYTF.

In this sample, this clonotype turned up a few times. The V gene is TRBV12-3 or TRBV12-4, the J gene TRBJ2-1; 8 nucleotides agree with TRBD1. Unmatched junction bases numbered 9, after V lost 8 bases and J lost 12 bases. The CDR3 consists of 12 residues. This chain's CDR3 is CASGLGQGGQFF. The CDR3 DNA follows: TGTGCCAGCGGACTCGGACAGGGAGGGCAGTTCTTC.

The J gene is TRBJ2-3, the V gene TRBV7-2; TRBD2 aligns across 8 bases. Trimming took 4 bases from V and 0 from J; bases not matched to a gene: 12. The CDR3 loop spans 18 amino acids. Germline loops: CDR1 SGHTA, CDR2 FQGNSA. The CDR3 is CASSWGSGPSGSTDTQYF. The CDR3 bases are TGTGCCAGCAGCTGGGGCTCTGGACCTAGCGGGAGCACAGATACGCAGTATTTT.

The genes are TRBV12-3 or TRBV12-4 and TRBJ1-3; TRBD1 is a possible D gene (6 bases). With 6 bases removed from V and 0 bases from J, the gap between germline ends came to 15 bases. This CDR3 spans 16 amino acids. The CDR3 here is CASSLNTGLSGNTIYF. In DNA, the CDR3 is TGTGCCAGCAGCTTGAACACAGGGCTCTCTGGAAACACCATATATTTT.

The CDR3 nucleotides read TGTGCCAGCAGCCAAGGGACTAGCGGGAGGAGGGATGAGCAGTTCTTC. This translates into CASSQGTSGRRDEQFF. The chain carries TRBV28 and TRBJ2-1; 15 nucleotides line up with TRBD2. The CDR3 contains 16 residues. V shed 6 bases and J 8 bases; nucleotides not matched to a gene: 8. CDR1 is MDHEN and CDR2 is SYDVKM in the germline V gene.

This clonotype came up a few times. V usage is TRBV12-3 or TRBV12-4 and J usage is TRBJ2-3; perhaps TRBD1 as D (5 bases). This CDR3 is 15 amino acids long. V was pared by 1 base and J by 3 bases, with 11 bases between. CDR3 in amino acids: CASSLVSDSTDTQYF. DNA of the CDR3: TGTGCCAGCAGTTTAGTTTCAGACAGTACAGATACGCAGTATTTT.

The CDR3 DNA reads as TGTGCCAGCAGCTTAGTTTTCAGGGGTAGTAAGGAAAAACTGTTTTTT. Amino acids: CASSLVFRGSKEKLFF. V gene TRBV7-2 combines with J gene TRBJ1-4; TRBD1 might be the D (6 bases). Germline V gene sequence: CDR1 SGHTA, CDR2 FQGNSA. The CDR3 spans 16 residues. V dropped 1 base and J dropped 8 bases, with 17 bases sitting between them.

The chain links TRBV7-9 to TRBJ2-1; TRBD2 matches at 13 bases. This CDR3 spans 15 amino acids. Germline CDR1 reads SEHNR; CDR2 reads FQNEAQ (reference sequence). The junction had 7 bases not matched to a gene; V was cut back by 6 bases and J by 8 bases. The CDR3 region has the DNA TGTGCCAGCAGTCTGACTAGCGGGAGGCCCTATGAGCAGTTCTTC. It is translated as CASSLTSGRPYEQFF.

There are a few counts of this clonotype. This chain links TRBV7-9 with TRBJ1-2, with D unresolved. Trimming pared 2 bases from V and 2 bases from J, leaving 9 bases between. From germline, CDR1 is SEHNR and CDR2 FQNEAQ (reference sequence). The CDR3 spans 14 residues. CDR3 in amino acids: CASSLPLGNYGYTF. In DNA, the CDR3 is TGTGCCAGCAGCTTACCCCTGGGGAACTATGGCTACACCTTC. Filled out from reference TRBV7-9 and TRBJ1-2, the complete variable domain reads DTGVSQNPRHKITKRGQNVTFRCDPISEHNRLYWYRQTLGQGPEFLTYFQNEAQLEKSRLLSDRFSAERPKGSFSTLEIQRTEQGDSAMYLCASSLPLGNYGYTFGSGTRLTVV.

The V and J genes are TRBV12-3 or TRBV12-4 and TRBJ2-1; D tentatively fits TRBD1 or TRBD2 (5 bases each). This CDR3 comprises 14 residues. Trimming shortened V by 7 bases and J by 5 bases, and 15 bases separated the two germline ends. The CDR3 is CASTFGTANNEQFF. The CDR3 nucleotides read TGTGCCAGCACCTTCGGGACGGCCAACAATGAGCAGTTCTTC.

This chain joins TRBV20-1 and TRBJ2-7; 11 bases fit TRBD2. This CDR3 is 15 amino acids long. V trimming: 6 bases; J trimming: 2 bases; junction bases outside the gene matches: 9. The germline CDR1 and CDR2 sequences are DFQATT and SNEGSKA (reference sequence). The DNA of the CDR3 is TGCAGTGCCTTCGTAACTAGCGGGAGCCCCTACGAGCAGTACTTC. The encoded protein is CSAFVTSGSPYEQYF.

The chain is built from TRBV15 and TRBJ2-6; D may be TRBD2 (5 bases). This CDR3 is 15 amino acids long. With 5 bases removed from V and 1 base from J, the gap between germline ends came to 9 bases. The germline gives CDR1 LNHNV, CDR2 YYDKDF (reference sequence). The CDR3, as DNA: TGTGCCACCAGCTCCGAGGGATCTGGGGCCAACGTCCTGACTTTC. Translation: CATSSEGSGANVLTF. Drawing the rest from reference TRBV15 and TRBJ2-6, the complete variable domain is DAMVIQNPRYQVTQFGKPVTLSCSQTLNHNVMYWYQQKSSQAPKLLFHYYDKDFNNEADTPDNFQSRRPNTSFCFLDIRSPGLGDTAMYLCATSSEGSGANVLTFGAGSRLTVL.

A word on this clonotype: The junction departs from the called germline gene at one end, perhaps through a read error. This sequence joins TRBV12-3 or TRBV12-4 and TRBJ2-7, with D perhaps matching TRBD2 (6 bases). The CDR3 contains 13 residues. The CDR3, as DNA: TGTGTCAGCAGCTGGGCGGGGAAGTACGAGCAGTACTTC. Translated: CVSSWAGKYEQYF.

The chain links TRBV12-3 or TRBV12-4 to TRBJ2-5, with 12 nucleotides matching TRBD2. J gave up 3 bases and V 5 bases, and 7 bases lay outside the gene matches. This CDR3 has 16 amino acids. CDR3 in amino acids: CASSGTSGRLEETQYF. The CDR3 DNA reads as TGTGCCAGCAGTGGAACTAGCGGGAGGTTAGAAGAGACCCAGTACTTC.

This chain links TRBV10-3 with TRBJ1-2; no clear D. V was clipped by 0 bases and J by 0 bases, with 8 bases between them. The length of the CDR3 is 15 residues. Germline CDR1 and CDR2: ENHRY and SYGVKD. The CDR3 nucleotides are TGTGCCATCAGTGAGTCCTGGAGCACTAACTATGGCTACACCTTC. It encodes CAISESWSTNYGYTF.